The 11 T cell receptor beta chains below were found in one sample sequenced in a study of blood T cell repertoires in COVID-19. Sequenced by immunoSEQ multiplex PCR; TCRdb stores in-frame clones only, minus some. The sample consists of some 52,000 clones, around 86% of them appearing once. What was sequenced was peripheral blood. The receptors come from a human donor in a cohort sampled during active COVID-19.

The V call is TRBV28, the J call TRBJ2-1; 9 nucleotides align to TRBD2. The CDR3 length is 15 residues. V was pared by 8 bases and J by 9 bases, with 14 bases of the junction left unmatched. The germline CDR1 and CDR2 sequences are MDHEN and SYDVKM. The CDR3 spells CASVSPAGGRGEQFF. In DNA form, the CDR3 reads TGTGCCAGCGTAAGCCCAGCGGGAGGAAGGGGTGAGCAGTTCTTC.

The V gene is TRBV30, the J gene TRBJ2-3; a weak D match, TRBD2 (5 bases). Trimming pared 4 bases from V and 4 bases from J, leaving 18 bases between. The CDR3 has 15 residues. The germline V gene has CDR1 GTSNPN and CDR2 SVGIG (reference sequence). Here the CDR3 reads CAWIKRGLGADTQYF. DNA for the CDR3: TGTGCCTGGATTAAGAGAGGGCTCGGTGCAGATACGCAGTATTTT.

The CDR3: CASSTTTGVGGNEQFF. Here the CDR3 DNA reads TGCGCCAGCAGCACGACGACAGGGGTCGGCGGCAATGAGCAGTTCTTC. The chain combines TRBV5-1 with TRBJ2-1, with 8 bases matching TRBD1. The CDR3 has 16 residues. V lost 4 bases to trimming and J lost 6 bases; unmatched junction nucleotides: 12. CDR1 and CDR2 from the germline V gene are SGHRS and YFSETQ.

The CDR3 nucleotides read TGCGCCAGCAGCTTGGTAGCTAGCGGGGGGGCAGATACGCAGTATTTT. Amino acids: CASSLVASGGADTQYF. The chain links TRBV5-1 to TRBJ2-3, with 12 bases lining up with TRBD2. There are 16 residues in the CDR3. The V segment lost 0 bases and the J segment 4 bases; nucleotides outside the gene matches: 3. Germline CDR1 SGHRS, CDR2 YFSETQ.

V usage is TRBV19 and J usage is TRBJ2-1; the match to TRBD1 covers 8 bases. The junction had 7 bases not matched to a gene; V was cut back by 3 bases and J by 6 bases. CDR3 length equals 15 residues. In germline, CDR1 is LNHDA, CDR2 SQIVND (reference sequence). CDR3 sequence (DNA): TGTGCCAGTAGTATGTCCCAGGGGGCAGGCAATGAGCAGTTCTTC. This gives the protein CASSMSQGAGNEQFF.

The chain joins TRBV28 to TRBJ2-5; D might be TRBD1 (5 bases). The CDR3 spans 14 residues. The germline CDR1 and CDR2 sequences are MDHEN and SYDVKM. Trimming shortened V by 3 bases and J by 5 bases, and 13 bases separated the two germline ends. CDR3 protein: CASSLSRVVETQYF. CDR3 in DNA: TGTGCCAGCAGTTTGTCCAGGGTAGTGGAGACCCAGTACTTC. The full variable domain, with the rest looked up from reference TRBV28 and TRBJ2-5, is DVKVTQSSRYLVKRTGEKVFLECVQDMDHENMFWYRQDPGLGLRLIYFSYDVKMKEKGDIPEGYSVSREKKERFSLILESASTNQTSMYLCASSLSRVVETQYFGPGTRLLVL.

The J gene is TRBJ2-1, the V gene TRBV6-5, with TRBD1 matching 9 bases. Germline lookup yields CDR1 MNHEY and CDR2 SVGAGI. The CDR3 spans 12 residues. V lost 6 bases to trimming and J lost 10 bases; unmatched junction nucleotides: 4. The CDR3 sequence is CASRNRGPEQFF. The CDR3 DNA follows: TGTGCCAGCAGGAACAGGGGGCCGGAGCAGTTCTTC.

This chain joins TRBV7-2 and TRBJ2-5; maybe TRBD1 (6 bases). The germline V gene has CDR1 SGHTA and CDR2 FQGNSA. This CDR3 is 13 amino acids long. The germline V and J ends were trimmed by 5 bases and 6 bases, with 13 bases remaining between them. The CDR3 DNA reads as TGTGCCAGCAGCCCACAGGGAACTCAGACCCAGTACTTC. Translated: CASSPQGTQTQYF.

The CDR3 DNA follows: TGTGCCTGGAGACACAGAACCGGGACAAAAGGCATGTATAGCAATCAGCCCCAGCATTTT. Encoded protein: CAWRHRTGTKGMYSNQPQHF. The chain uses TRBV30 and TRBJ1-5, with D possibly being TRBD1 (6 bases). V was trimmed by 3 bases and J by 0 bases, leaving 27 bases between them. Germline V lookup: CDR1 GTSNPN, CDR2 SVGIG (reference sequence). The CDR3 totals 20 residues.

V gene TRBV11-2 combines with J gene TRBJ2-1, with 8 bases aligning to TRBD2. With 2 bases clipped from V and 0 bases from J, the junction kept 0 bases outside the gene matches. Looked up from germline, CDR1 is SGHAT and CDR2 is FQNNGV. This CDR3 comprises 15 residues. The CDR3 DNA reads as TGTGCCAGCAGCTTAAGCGGGAGCTCCTACAATGAGCAGTTCTTC. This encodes CASSLSGSSYNEQFF.

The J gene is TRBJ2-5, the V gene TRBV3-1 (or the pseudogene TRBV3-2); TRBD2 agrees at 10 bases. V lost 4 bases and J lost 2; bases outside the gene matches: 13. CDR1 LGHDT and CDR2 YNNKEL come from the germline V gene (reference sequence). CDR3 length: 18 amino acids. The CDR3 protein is CASSPILSGGPLQETQYF. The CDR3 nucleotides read TGTGCCAGCAGCCCAATCCTTAGCGGGGGGCCCTTACAAGAGACCCAGTACTTC.